The 5 T cell receptor beta chains given below trace back to one sample, sequenced in a study of cytotoxic CD8 clonotypes in ibrutinib-treated CLL. Some clones are missing from TCRdb's copy, which holds only in-frame ones; the method was immunoSEQ multiplex PCR. The sample holds some 310,000 clones, just under 80% seen once. This material consisted of PBMCs, taken before ibrutinib treatment. These TCRs come from a human donor with chronic lymphocytic leukemia.

V is TRBV5-8 and J is TRBJ1-3, with D unresolved. The CDR3 has 16 residues. V was clipped by 3 bases and J by 1 base, with 14 bases between them. Germline V CDR1 and CDR2: SGHTS, YDEGEE. CDR3 in amino acids: CASSYGMLGSGNTIYF. In nucleotides, the CDR3 is TGTGCCAGCAGCTACGGGATGCTCGGGTCTGGAAACACCATATATTTT.

The chain recombines TRBV25-1 with TRBJ2-2; TRBD2 aligns across 13 bases. The CDR3 runs to 15 residues. Germline lookup yields CDR1 MGHDK and CDR2 SYGVNS. V shed 7 bases and J 5 bases; nucleotides not matched to a gene: 4. CDR3 sequence (DNA): TGTGCCAGCACCGCGGGACTAGCGGGGACCGGGGAGCTGTTTTTT. It encodes CASTAGLAGTGELFF.

This chain joins TRBV11-1 and TRBJ2-7, with D unclear. Trimming took off 5 bases at V and 5 bases at J, with 13 bases between the two ends. Germline V gives CDR1 SGHAT, CDR2 FQDESV (reference sequence). The CDR3 contains 13 residues. Written as DNA, the CDR3 is TGTGCCAGCAGCATCGACCGTCTACACGAGCAGTACTTC. Its translation is CASSIDRLHEQYF.

This rearrangement joins TRBV9 to TRBJ1-2, with D unclear. CDR1 and CDR2 from the germline V gene are SGDLS and YYNGEE. The CDR3 runs to 14 residues. The V gene lost 0 bases and the J gene lost 1 base, with 7 bases spanning the gap. In DNA form, the CDR3 reads TGTGCCAGCAGCGTAGGTACTAATAACTATGGCTACACCTTC. As protein: CASSVGTNNYGYTF.

The V call is TRBV15, the J call TRBJ2-7; D unresolved. The ends were cut back, 4 bases at V and 2 bases at J, with 9 bases in the middle. There are 13 residues in the CDR3. Germline V gene lookup returns CDR1 LNHNV and CDR2 YYDKDF (reference sequence). The CDR3 DNA follows: TGTGCCACCAGCAAACGGCCAACCTACGAGCAGTACTTC. It encodes CATSKRPTYEQYF.